The T cell receptor beta chain described here comes from a study of technical replicates of blood from several donors. V shed 2 bases and J shed 8 bases, with 9 bases lying between them. Germline-derived CDR1 and CDR2 are MNHNS and SASEGT. This CDR3 region has 13 residues. Libraries were prepared by immunoSEQ multiplex PCR; TCRdb keeps only in-frame clonotypes and omits some of them. The sample includes around 97,000 clones, about 95% of them seen just once. The sample comprised T cells isolated from PBMCs. The gene calls are TRBV6-1 and TRBJ1-4; D unclear. The sequence was collected from a human donor in good health. DNA for the CDR3: TGTGCCAGCAGTGAACCGGCGGAAGAAAAACTGTTTTTT. This codes for CASSEPAEEKLFF.